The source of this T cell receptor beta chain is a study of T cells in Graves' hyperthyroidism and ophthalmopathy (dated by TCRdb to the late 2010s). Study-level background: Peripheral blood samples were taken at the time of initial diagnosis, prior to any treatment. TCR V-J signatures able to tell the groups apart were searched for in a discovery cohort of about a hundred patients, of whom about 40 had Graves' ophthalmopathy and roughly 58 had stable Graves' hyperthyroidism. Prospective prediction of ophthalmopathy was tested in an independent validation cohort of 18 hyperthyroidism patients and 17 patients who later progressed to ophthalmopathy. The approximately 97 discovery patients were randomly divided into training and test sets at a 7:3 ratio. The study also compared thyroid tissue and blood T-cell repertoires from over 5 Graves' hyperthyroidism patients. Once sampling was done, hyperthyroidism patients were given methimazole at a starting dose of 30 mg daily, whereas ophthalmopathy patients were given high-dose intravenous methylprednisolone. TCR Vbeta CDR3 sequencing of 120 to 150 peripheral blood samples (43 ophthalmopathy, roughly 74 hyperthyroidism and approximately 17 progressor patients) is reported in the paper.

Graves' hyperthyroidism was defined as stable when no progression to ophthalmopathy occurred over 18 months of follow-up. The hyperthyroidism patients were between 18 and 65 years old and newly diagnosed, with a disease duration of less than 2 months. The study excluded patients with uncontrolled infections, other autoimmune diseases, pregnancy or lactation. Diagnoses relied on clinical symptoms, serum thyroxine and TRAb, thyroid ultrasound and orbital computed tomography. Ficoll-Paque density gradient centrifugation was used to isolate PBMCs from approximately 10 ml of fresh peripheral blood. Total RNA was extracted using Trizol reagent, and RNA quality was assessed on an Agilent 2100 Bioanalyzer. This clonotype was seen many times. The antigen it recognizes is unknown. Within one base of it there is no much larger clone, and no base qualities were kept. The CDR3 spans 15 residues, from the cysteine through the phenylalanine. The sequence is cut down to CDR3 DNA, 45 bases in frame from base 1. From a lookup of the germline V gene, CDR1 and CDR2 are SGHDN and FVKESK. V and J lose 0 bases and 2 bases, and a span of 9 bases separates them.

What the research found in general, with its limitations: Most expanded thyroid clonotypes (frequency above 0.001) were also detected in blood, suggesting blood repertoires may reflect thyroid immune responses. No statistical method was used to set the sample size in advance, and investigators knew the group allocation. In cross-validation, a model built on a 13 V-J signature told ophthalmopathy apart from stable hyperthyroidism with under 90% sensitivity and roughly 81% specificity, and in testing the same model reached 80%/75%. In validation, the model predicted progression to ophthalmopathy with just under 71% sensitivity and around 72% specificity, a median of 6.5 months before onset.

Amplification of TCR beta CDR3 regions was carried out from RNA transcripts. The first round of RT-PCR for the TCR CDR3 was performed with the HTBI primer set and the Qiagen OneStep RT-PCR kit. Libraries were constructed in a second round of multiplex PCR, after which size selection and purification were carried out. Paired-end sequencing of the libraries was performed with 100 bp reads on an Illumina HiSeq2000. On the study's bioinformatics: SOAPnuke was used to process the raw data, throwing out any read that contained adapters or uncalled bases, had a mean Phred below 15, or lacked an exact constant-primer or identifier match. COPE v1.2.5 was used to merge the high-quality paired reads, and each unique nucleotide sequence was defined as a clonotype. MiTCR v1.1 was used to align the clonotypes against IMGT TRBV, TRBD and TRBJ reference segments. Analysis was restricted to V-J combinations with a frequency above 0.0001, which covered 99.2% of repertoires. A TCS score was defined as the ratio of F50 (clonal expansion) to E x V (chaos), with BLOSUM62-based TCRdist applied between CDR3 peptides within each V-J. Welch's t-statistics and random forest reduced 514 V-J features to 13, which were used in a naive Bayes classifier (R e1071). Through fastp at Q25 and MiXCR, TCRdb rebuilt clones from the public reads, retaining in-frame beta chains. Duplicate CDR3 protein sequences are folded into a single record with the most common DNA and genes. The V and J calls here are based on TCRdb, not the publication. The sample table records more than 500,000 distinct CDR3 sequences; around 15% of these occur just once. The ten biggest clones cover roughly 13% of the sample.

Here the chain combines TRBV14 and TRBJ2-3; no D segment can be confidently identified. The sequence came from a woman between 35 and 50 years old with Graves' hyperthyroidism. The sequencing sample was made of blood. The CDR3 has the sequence CASSQDGTFTDTQYF. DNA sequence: TGTGCCAGCAGCCAAGATGGTACATTCACAGATACGCAGTATTTT.